This T cell receptor (beta chain) emerged from a study of T-cell memory formation after mild COVID-19. Germline CDR1 and CDR2: LGHNA and YSLEER. V was pared by 4 bases and J by 4 bases, with 13 bases between. The CDR3 extends over 14 amino acids. A 5'RACE reaction primed in the constant segment made cDNA libraries of TCR alpha and TCR beta, and these carried sample barcodes and UMIs. TCRdb reanalysed the 5' RACE reads using MiXCR and keeps one entry per CDR3 protein. The sample holds over 40,000 distinct CDR3 sequences; 9% to 15% are singletons and the top ten take approximately 25%. The specimen was PBMCs or a T cell subset sorted from them (not recorded which). V and J are TRBV4-3 and TRBJ2-5; D perhaps matches TRBD1 (6 bases). The sequence derives from a man younger than 30 who had mild COVID-19 (a few samples of this study predate the infection). Cell type and time point are not known. CDR3 residues: CASSRSTGSETQYF. For the CDR3, the DNA is TGCGCCAGCAGCCGCTCAACAGGGTCAGAGACCCAGTACTTC.